This passage covers 15 T cell receptor beta chains from one sample sequenced in a study of neurological immune-mediated disorders (dated by TCRdb to between 2018 and 2021). Libraries were built with 5' RACE. The listed sequencing device is Illumina HiSeq 2500. In-frame beta chains were kept once TCRdb had trimmed the public reads at Q25 with fastp and called clones with MiXCR. Rows are unified per CDR3 protein, each entry keeping the most common DNA and genes. The table for this sample lists roughly 30,000 distinct CDR3 sequences; 5.5% to 6% of them were counted only once. The ten largest clones capture around 1.9% of the sample. Sequenced: CD4+ T cells from blood. The receptor source for this set is a woman aged 45-65 years in good health.

Many counts were recorded for this clonotype. The CDR3 sequence: CSVEWGEKLFF. The CDR3 bases are TGCAGCGTTGAGTGGGGTGAAAAACTGTTTTTT. V usage is TRBV29-1 and J usage is TRBJ1-4; D is undetermined. The V end was cut by 3 bases, the J end by 7 bases, with 6 bases between. The length of the CDR3 is 11 residues. CDR1 and CDR2 from the germline V gene are SQVTM and ANQGSEA.

This clonotype was counted many times. The V and J genes are TRBV5-1 and TRBJ2-2; D ambiguous. Germline assignment: CDR1 SGHRS and CDR2 YFSETQ. V lost 0 bases and J 6 bases, leaving 12 bases between the germline ends. CDR3 length: 15 residues. The CDR3 DNA follows: TGCGCCAGCAGCTTGGATGCGCTTGTGGCCGGGGAGCTGTTTTTT. This translates into CASSLDALVAGELFF.

This clonotype was detected ten times or more. CDR3 sequence: CASSAGTGINTGELFF. The CDR3 coding sequence is TGTGCCAGCAGTGCCGGGACAGGGATCAACACCGGGGAGCTGTTTTTT. The rearrangement links TRBV5-6 to TRBJ2-2; 9 bases are shared with TRBD1. Germline values: CDR1 SGHDT, CDR2 YYEEEE. After removal of 5 bases from V and 2 bases from J, the junction contained 7 bases not matched to a gene. The CDR3 consists of 16 residues.

This clonotype has a count of ten or more. J is TRBJ2-6 and V is TRBV7-8; perhaps D is TRBD1 or TRBD2 (6 bases each). CDR3 size: 19 residues. Germline lookup yields CDR1 SGHVS and CDR2 FQNEAQ. V was pared by 3 bases and J by 1 base, with 19 bases between. CDR3 sequence (DNA): TGTGCCAGCAGCTTTTTGACAGGTGGGACTCCATCTGGGGCCAACGTCCTGACTTTC. Protein product: CASSFLTGGTPSGANVLTF.

This clonotype was observed many times. The rearrangement joins TRBV28 to TRBJ1-5; unclear D gene. Germline loops: CDR1 MDHEN, CDR2 SYDVKM. The CDR3 is 17 amino acids. Trimming removed 5 bases at V and 2 bases at J, with 19 bases between. CDR3 DNA: TGTGCCAGCAGTCCCTCCGGCAGCCAAGATGGCAATCAGCCCCAGCATTTT. Protein sequence: CASSPSGSQDGNQPQHF.

This clonotype was observed a few times. The V call is TRBV18, the J call TRBJ2-3; TRBD1 matches at 9 bases. This CDR3 comprises 17 residues. Germline assignment: CDR1 KGHSH and CDR2 LQKENI. The J segment lost 6 bases and the V segment lost 4 bases, leaving 14 bases of the junction unmatched. The chain's CDR3 is CASSHNSPGQGRDTQYF. CDR3 nucleotides: TGTGCCAGCTCACATAACTCGCCGGGACAGGGCAGGGATACGCAGTATTTT. Supplemented by reference TRBV18 and TRBJ2-3, the full variable domain reads NAGVMQNPRHLVRRRGQEARLRCSPMKGHSHVYWYRQLPEEGLKFMVYLQKENIIDESGMPKERFSAEFPKEGPSILRIQQVVRGDSAAYFCASSHNSPGQGRDTQYFGPGTRLTVL.

This clonotype is judged medium-sized. The chain couples TRBV5-1 to TRBJ2-1; 11 bases match TRBD2. CDR1 and CDR2 (germline): SGHRS, YFSETQ. The CDR3 is 14 residues long. Trimming cost V 0 bases and J 10 bases; bases outside gene matches: 3. The CDR3 coding sequence is TGCGCCAGCAGCTTGGAACTAGCGGGAGACGAGCAGTTCTTC. This translates into CASSLELAGDEQFF.

This clonotype has more than one count but fewer than ten. The CDR3 is CSVEYGGNSYNEQFF. CDR3 coding DNA: TGCAGCGTTGAATACGGGGGAAACTCCTACAATGAGCAGTTCTTC. The V call is TRBV29-1, the J call TRBJ2-1, with D maybe TRBD2 (6 bases). Germline V gives CDR1 SQVTM, CDR2 ANQGSEA. The CDR3 length is 15 residues. Trimming took off 2 bases at V and 0 bases at J, with 11 bases between the two ends.

This clonotype was seen many times. The rearrangement joins TRBV12-3 or TRBV12-4 to TRBJ2-6; possibly TRBD1 for D (6 bases). CDR3 length equals 15 residues. V was trimmed by 6 bases and J by 4 bases, leaving 13 bases between them. CDR3: CASRNRDVGANVLTF. CDR3 in DNA: TGTGCCAGCAGGAACAGGGACGTGGGGGCCAACGTCCTGACTTTC.

The rearrangement uses TRBV6-6 and TRBJ1-6; 9 bases fit TRBD1. There are 13 residues in the CDR3. The V gene's germline CDR1 is MNHNY and CDR2 SVGAGI (reference sequence). Losses at the gene ends were 9 bases for V and 10 bases for J; bases not matched to a gene: 7. The CDR3, as DNA: TGTGCCAGTCGGGACAGGGAGGGGTCACCCCTCCACTTT. This translates into CASRDREGSPLHF.

The sample holds many counts of this clonotype. V is TRBV5-1 and J is TRBJ2-3; possibly TRBD1 or TRBD2 for D (7 bases each). V shed 7 bases and J shed 0 bases, with 18 bases lying between them. Germline CDR1 is SGHRS and CDR2 is YFSETQ. The CDR3 covers 16 residues. Written as DNA, the CDR3 is TGCGCCAGCGGCCTGGGGGAGGGGGCCAGCACAGATACGCAGTATTTT. Translation gives CASGLGEGASTDTQYF.

CDR3 residues: CATSRGTSGIYEQYF. The CDR3 DNA follows: TGTGCCACCAGCAGAGGGACTAGCGGTATATACGAGCAGTACTTC. The chain couples TRBV15 to TRBJ2-7; 10 bases align to TRBD2. There are 15 residues in the CDR3. Germline V gene data show CDR1 as LNHNV and CDR2 as YYDKDF (reference sequence). V gave up 1 base and J gave up 4 bases; unmatched junction bases: 4.

This clonotype was seen ten or more times. The V and J genes are TRBV20-1 and TRBJ1-5; D is undetermined. The CDR3 has 13 residues. CDR1 is DFQATT and CDR2 is SNEGSKA in the germline V gene (reference sequence). Trimming removed 3 bases at V and 6 bases at J, with 12 bases between. The CDR3 nucleotides are TGCAGTGCTAGGGGTAATCGTGGTCAGCCCCAGCATTTT. Translated: CSARGNRGQPQHF.

This clonotype was detected ten times or more. This rearrangement joins TRBV14 to TRBJ1-2; weak D call: TRBD1 (5 bases). The CDR3 contains 11 residues. V was clipped by 3 bases and J by 7 bases, with 6 bases between them. CDR1 is SGHDN and CDR2 is FVKESK in the germline V gene. The CDR3 bases are TGTGCCAGCAGCCAGGGACCTGGCTACACCTTC. It translates to CASSQGPGYTF.

In its sample, this clonotype was seen many times. This chain links TRBV20-1 with TRBJ2-7; 7 bases match TRBD1. Germline CDR1 is DFQATT and CDR2 is SNEGSKA (reference sequence). The CDR3 covers 13 residues. V lost 6 bases and J lost 2; bases outside the gene matches: 7. The CDR3 loop reads CSALYRGTYEQYF. CDR3 sequence (DNA): TGCAGTGCGCTATACAGGGGAACCTACGAGCAGTACTTC.